Shown below are 16 T cell receptor beta chains from a single sample sequenced in a study of T cell responses to AZD1222 COVID-19 vaccine. The data were produced by immunoSEQ multiplex PCR, yet TCRdb's version contains in-frame clones alone and is incomplete. This repertoire shows under 150,000 clones, about 92% found once; its top ten account for 3% to 3.5%. The sample here was peripheral blood, taken on day 0 of AZD1222 vaccination. These receptors all come from an adult in good health.

This CDR3 is CAISRTGSTDTQYF. CDR3 nucleotides: TGTGCCATCAGCCGGACAGGGTCCACAGATACGCAGTATTTT. The chain links TRBV10-3 to TRBJ2-3, with 8 bases matching TRBD1. CDR1 and CDR2 from the germline V gene are ENHRY and SYGVKD. CDR3 length: 14 amino acids. Germline trimming cut 6 bases from V and 2 bases from J; bases unmatched to any gene: 4.

Concerning this clone: The same CDR3 is also encoded by other DNA sequences in this sample. This sequence joins TRBV25-1 and TRBJ2-6; no definite D call. Germline V gene sequence: CDR1 MGHDK, CDR2 SYGVNS. The germline V and J ends were trimmed by 3 bases and 0 bases, with 12 bases remaining between them. The CDR3 runs 17 residues. The CDR3 reads CASSDRRLPSGANVLTF. CDR3 sequence (DNA): TGTGCCAGCAGTGACCGGCGGCTTCCCTCTGGGGCCAACGTCCTGACTTTC.

V and J are TRBV6-4 and TRBJ2-3, with D maybe TRBD2 (6 bases). The CDR3 has 15 residues. Trimming shortened V by 2 bases and J by 0 bases, and 9 bases separated the two germline ends. Germline V gene lookup returns CDR1 MRHNA and CDR2 SNTAGT. For the CDR3, the DNA is TGTGCCAGCAGTGACGGGGCGGGGAGCACAGATACGCAGTATTTT. It specifies CASSDGAGSTDTQYF.

This chain uses TRBV9 with TRBJ2-2; D gene uncertain. The germline gives CDR1 SGDLS, CDR2 YYNGEE. V was shortened by 4 bases and J by 0 bases, with 19 bases between the two germline ends. CDR3 length: 18 residues. The CDR3 DNA reads TGTGCCAGCAGCCTAAGAGGCCTAGGTCAGGCGAACACCGGGGAGCTGTTTTTT. It is translated as CASSLRGLGQANTGELFF.

This rearrangement joins TRBV5-1 to TRBJ2-7, with TRBD1 matching over 8 bases. Germline V lookup: CDR1 SGHRS, CDR2 YFSETQ. The CDR3 extends over 18 amino acids. V was pared by 4 bases and J by 3 bases, with 18 bases of the junction left unmatched. The CDR3 is CASSLDRARGLLNYEQYF. CDR3 DNA sequence: TGCGCCAGCAGCCTGGACAGGGCCAGAGGACTCTTGAACTACGAGCAGTACTTC. The entire variable domain, with the rest obtained from reference TRBV5-1 and TRBJ2-7, is as follows: KAGVTQTPRYLIKTRGQQVTLSCSPISGHRSVSWYQQTPGQGLQFLFEYFSETQRNKGNFPGRFSGRQFSNSRSEMNVSTLELGDSALYLCASSLDRARGLLNYEQYFGPGTRLTVT.

The chain links TRBV7-9 to TRBJ1-4, with a possible D match to TRBD1 (6 bases). V shed 4 bases and J shed 8 bases, with 20 bases lying between them. This CDR3 is 16 amino acids long. The germline V gene encodes CDR1 SEHNR and CDR2 FQNEAQ (reference sequence). The CDR3 protein is CASSSPLGGTLEKLFF. The CDR3 bases are TGTGCCAGCAGCTCGCCTTTGGGGGGCACGCTGGAAAAACTGTTTTTT.

The chain carries TRBV6-2 or TRBV6-3 and TRBJ2-1; unclear D gene. Germline-derived CDR1 and CDR2 are MNHEY and SVGEGT. Trimming took 2 bases from V and 5 from J, leaving 10 bases between them. This CDR3 has 14 residues. The CDR3 protein is CASSYHTGNNEQFF. CDR3 nucleotides: TGTGCCAGCAGTTACCACACTGGCAACAATGAGCAGTTCTTC.

The count of this clone is one. The chain combines TRBV20-1 with TRBJ2-7; perhaps TRBD2 as D (6 bases). CDR1 and CDR2 (germline): DFQATT, SNEGSKA (reference sequence). Deletions cut 3 bases from V and 3 bases from J, with 15 bases between. The CDR3 is made up of 14 amino acids. As DNA, the CDR3 is TGCAGTGCTAGTCCCCCAGGGCGGGGCTACGAGCAGTACTTC. Residues: CSASPPGRGYEQYF.

The V call is TRBV4-3, the J call TRBJ1-6; TRBD1 aligns across 7 bases. With V trimmed by 0 bases and J by 10 bases, 9 bases remained unmatched. Per germline, CDR1 LGHNA and CDR2 YSLEER. The CDR3 runs to 16 residues. Written as DNA, the CDR3 is TGCGCCAGCAGCCAAGAGGTGGGAGACAGGGCGTCACCCCTCCACTTT. This translates into CASSQEVGDRASPLHF.

The chain joins TRBV19 to TRBJ2-3, with D unresolved. The V end lost 6 bases, the J end lost 4 bases, and 11 bases lay between the germline ends. Germline V gene data show CDR1 as LNHDA and CDR2 as SQIVND (reference sequence). The CDR3 is made up of 13 amino acids. The CDR3 DNA reads TGTGCCAGTAGCCTAGTTCGGGCAGATACGCAGTATTTT. Translating gives CASSLVRADTQYF.

The chain links TRBV29-1 to TRBJ2-4, with 9 positions matching TRBD1. Losses at the gene ends were 4 bases for V and 2 bases for J; bases not matched to a gene: 6. The CDR3 spans 15 residues. Germline assignment: CDR1 SQVTM and CDR2 ANQGSEA. The CDR3 reads CSVGLQGATKNIQYF. The CDR3 coding sequence is TGCAGCGTTGGGTTACAGGGGGCTACCAAAAACATTCAGTACTTC.

V and J are TRBV7-8 and TRBJ2-3; tentatively, D is TRBD1 or TRBD2 (5 bases each). CDR1 SGHVS and CDR2 FQNEAQ come from the germline V gene. Deletions cut 2 bases from V and 4 bases from J, with 16 bases between. This CDR3 is built from 16 residues. The CDR3 DNA reads TGTGCCAGCAGCTTAAATTTCCAGGGTAGCGCAGATACGCAGTATTTT. It yields the protein CASSLNFQGSADTQYF.

The gene calls are TRBV5-1 and TRBJ1-6; 8 nucleotides line up with TRBD1. Germline loops: CDR1 SGHRS, CDR2 YFSETQ. The CDR3 extends over 15 amino acids. J lost 5 bases, V lost 2 bases, and 3 bases had no gene match. CDR3 in amino acids: CASSFRTGNNSPLHF. The CDR3 DNA reads as TGCGCCAGCAGCTTCCGGACAGGGAATAATTCACCCCTCCACTTT.

V usage is TRBV19 and J usage is TRBJ1-3; D is perhaps TRBD1 (6 bases). There are 15 residues in the CDR3. The V and J ends lost 6 bases and 4 bases respectively, with 16 bases between them. Germline CDR1 is LNHDA and CDR2 is SQIVND (reference sequence). Here the CDR3 DNA reads TGTGCCAGTAGAATTAACCGGGACACAGGAAACACCATATATTTT. Its protein is CASRINRDTGNTIYF.

The rearrangement links TRBV7-6 to TRBJ2-2; 8 bases agree with TRBD2. CDR1 and CDR2 (germline): SGHVS, FNYEAQ. J was trimmed by 2 bases and V by 1 base; bases with no gene match: 9. The length of the CDR3 is 18 residues. The CDR3 DNA reads as TGTGCCAGCAGCTTAGAGGTCGCTAGCGGGTTAAACACCGGGGAGCTGTTTTTT. As protein: CASSLEVASGLNTGELFF. The full variable domain, in which reference TRBV7-6 and TRBJ2-2 provide the parts outside the CDR3, is GAGVSQSPRYKVTKRGQDVALRCDPISGHVSLYWYRQALGQGPEFLTYFNYEAQQDKSGLPNDRFSAERPEGSISTLTIQRTEQRDSAMYRCASSLEVASGLNTGELFFGEGSRLTVL.

This chain uses TRBV24-1 with TRBJ2-5; 7 bases are a match to TRBD1. This CDR3 region has 13 residues. The germline gives CDR1 KGHDR, CDR2 SFDVKD. After removal of 8 bases from V and 3 bases from J, the junction contained 5 bases not matched to a gene. As DNA, the CDR3 is TGTGCCACCAAGCAAACAGGGGAAGAGACCCAGTACTTC. Amino acids: CATKQTGEETQYF.